This T cell receptor beta chain was retrieved from a study of glioma-infiltrating T cells (dated by TCRdb to 2015 to 2016). With regard to the full study: Low-grade gliomas were WHO grade II oligodendrogliomas or astrocytomas, and glioblastomas were WHO grade IV tumors sampled at initial rather than recurrent diagnosis. Dexamethasone was administered to glioma patients for six or fewer days before surgery. Sequencing of TCR alpha- and beta-chain repertoires was performed on glioma tissue, on non-neoplastic brain tissue, and on matched peripheral blood mononuclear cells. Three low-grade glioma patients, fewer than 10 primary glioblastoma patients and three non-glioma patients contributing non-neoplastic brain tissue were included in the paired cohort. Blood libraries targeted roughly 4- to 11-fold sequencing coverage of around 950,000 peripheral T cells. To measure how far tissue and blood T-cell populations diverged, each tissue-infiltrating repertoire was compared against the peripheral blood repertoire of the same patient.

Overall study outcomes, separate from this receptor: Group comparisons were based on small numbers of patients: three non-neoplastic, three low-grade glioma and eight glioblastoma patients. Very few CDR3 sequences were shared between tissue and blood, attributed to high CDR3 diversity and limited sampling. Patients with low tissue-blood divergence were marked by a signature set of shared blood CDR3 motifs, and that set was depleted in highly divergent patients. In non-neoplastic patients, VJ-independent divergence between tissue and blood fell below expectation, whereas in all gliomas, and especially in low-grade gliomas, the divergence rose above expectation.

CDR1 LGHNA and CDR2 YNFKEQ are derived from the germline V gene. V and J lose 1 base and 2 bases, and a span of 11 bases separates them. Including the terminal cysteine and phenylalanine, the CDR3 comprises 15 residues. Left in the record is the CDR3 DNA by itself, 45 bases read in frame from the first base. This clonotype came up a few times. Its antigen is not yet known. Base-call qualities are not available, and no considerably larger clone is one nucleotide away. TCR alpha and beta CDR3 regions were amplified with the iRepertoire nested amplicon-rescue multiplex PCR (arm-PCR) platform from RNA. The input for one-step reverse transcription and amplification was about 100-450 ng of either tissue mRNA or PBMC total RNA. Following bead purification, Illumina adapters were added through a secondary multiplex PCR, and the libraries were then gel-purified between 200 and 400 bp. Internal 6-nucleotide barcodes were carried by the libraries and were used for demultiplexing. Sequencing of the libraries was done on an Illumina MiSeq using 2x220 or 2x250 nucleotide paired-end reads. On the authors' methods: Paired reads were merged with FLASH 1.2.11 and aligned to the GRCh37 human genome with BWA-MEM before extracting TRA and TRB reads. V and J assignment used an IMGT-derived reference of cassette sequences and CDR3 motifs that included pseudogenes. Three-frame translation of reads was performed, and productive CDR3s were defined as those with a C...FGXG motif and no stop codons. Clonotypes were defined as unique combinations of V-J cassette pair and CDR3 amino acid sequence. Reads were filtered by Hamming distance, thresholded by each sample's sequence error rate in mapped regions. TCRdb reworked the public reads: Q25 trimming with fastp, MiXCR clone assembly, productive beta chains retained. CDR3 protein duplicates are merged, each entry listing the most common genes and DNA. The V and J calls were not made by the authors but by TCRdb's processing. The sample yields about 410,000 distinct CDR3 sequences; 41% were counted once. About 11% of the sample rests with the top ten.

Surgical brain or tumor specimens were cryofrozen in liquid nitrogen immediately after resection, and peripheral blood cells were collected concurrently. The receptor was isolated from a human donor with low-grade glioma or glioblastoma, undergoing nonglioma brain surgery, or in good health (not recorded which). The chain links TRBV4-2 with TRBJ1-2, with no confident D gene call. The sample comprised glioma tissue, nonneoplastic brain tissue, or PBMCs (not recorded which). The CDR3: CASSQARTGNYGYTF. In nucleotide form, the sequence is TGTGCCAGCAGCCAAGCCCGGACGGGAAACTATGGCTACACCTTC.